These 17 T cell receptor beta chains were sequenced from one sample in a study of blood T cell repertoires in COVID-19. Profiling relied on immunoSEQ multiplex PCR, and the TCRdb table lists in-frame clones only, not all of them. The sample lists about 150,000 clones; 75% to 90% were seen once. Sequenced: peripheral blood. The receptors stem from a woman aged 55-70 years with active COVID-19.

The chain couples TRBV11-2 to TRBJ2-3; the D gene is possibly TRBD1 (5 bases). The V gene lost 5 bases and the J gene lost 3 bases, with 15 bases spanning the gap. In germline, CDR1 is SGHAT, CDR2 FQNNGV. CDR3 size: 15 residues. DNA of the CDR3: TGTGCCAGCAGCCCAGAAGTCCGACAGACAGATACGCAGTATTTT. It translates to CASSPEVRQTDTQYF. Full variable domain (rest looked up from reference TRBV11-2 and TRBJ2-3): EAGVAQSPRYKIIEKRQSVAFWCNPISGHATLYWYQQILGQGPKLLIQFQNNGVVDDSQLPKDRFSAERLKGVDSTLKIQPAKLEDSAVYLCASSPEVRQTDTQYFGPGTRLTVL.

The J gene is TRBJ1-5, the V gene TRBV28, with 7 positions matching TRBD1. The V segment lost 4 bases and the J segment 0 bases; nucleotides outside the gene matches: 9. From germline, CDR1 is MDHEN and CDR2 SYDVKM. CDR3 length: 17 residues. CDR3 region: CASSSYKRGLSNQPQHF. In nucleotides, the CDR3 is TGTGCCAGCAGTTCTTACAAAAGGGGGCTTAGCAATCAGCCCCAGCATTTT.

The gene calls are TRBV6-2 or TRBV6-3 and TRBJ2-7, with 8 bases lining up with TRBD1. There are 14 residues in the CDR3. Trimming at V came to 4 bases and at J to 5 bases, leaving 7 bases not matched to a gene. CDR1 and CDR2 from the germline V gene are MNHEY and SVGEGT. Here the CDR3 DNA reads TGTGCCAGCAGTTCCCAGACAGGGGTGAACGAGCAGTACTTC. Translated, it gives CASSSQTGVNEQYF.

This clone was detected once. The chain uses TRBV27 and TRBJ2-1; D not resolved. Germline V gives CDR1 MNHEY, CDR2 SMNVEV (reference sequence). V lost 3 bases, J lost 4 bases, and 10 bases lay in between. The CDR3 runs to 14 residues. The CDR3 region is CASSFPGSYNEQFF. The CDR3 DNA is TGTGCCAGCAGTTTCCCCGGTAGTTACAATGAGCAGTTCTTC.

The chain recombines TRBV9 with TRBJ1-2; perhaps TRBD1 as D (6 bases). This CDR3 spans 15 amino acids. Germline V CDR1 and CDR2: SGDLS, YYNGEE. V lost 0 bases and J 5 bases, leaving 14 bases between the germline ends. CDR3 residues: CASSVDGQSLYGYTF. For the CDR3, the DNA is TGTGCCAGCAGCGTAGATGGACAGAGCTTGTATGGCTACACCTTC.

This clone appeared a few times. This chain links TRBV5-1 with TRBJ1-3; 9 bases match TRBD1. Trimming cost V 3 bases and J 0 bases; bases outside gene matches: 16. The CDR3 has 20 residues. In germline, CDR1 is SGHRS, CDR2 YFSETQ. CDR3 sequence (DNA): TGCGCCAGCAGCTCGGTTCCGCAGACCGGGACAGGGTACTCTGGAAACACCATATATTTT. Translation gives CASSSVPQTGTGYSGNTIYF.

The count of this clone is one. The chain employs TRBV5-6 and TRBJ1-1, with TRBD1 as a possible D gene (5 bases). The CDR3 totals 14 residues. The V end was cut by 0 bases, the J end by 1 base, with 7 bases between. Germline assignment: CDR1 SGHDT and CDR2 YYEEEE. For the CDR3, the DNA is TGTGCCAGCAGCTTGGGCAGGGAGAACACTGAAGCTTTCTTT. The encoded protein is CASSLGRENTEAFF.

This clone was seen a few times. The chain has TRBV9 and TRBJ2-7, with a weak D call TRBD1 (5 bases). The CDR3 contains 13 residues. Germline CDR1 and CDR2: SGDLS and YYNGEE. V was cut by 2 bases and J by 5 bases, with 11 bases left in between. The CDR3 loop reads CASSVAGPNEQYF. CDR3 DNA sequence: TGTGCCAGCAGCGTTGCAGGGCCCAACGAGCAGTACTTC. The entire variable domain, with the rest obtained from reference TRBV9 and TRBJ2-7, is as follows: DSGVTQTPKHLITATGQRVTLRCSPRSGDLSVYWYQQSLDQGLQFLIQYYNGEERAKGNILERFSAQQFPDLHSELNLSSLELGDSALYFCASSVAGPNEQYFGPGTRLTVT.

The chain is built from TRBV28 and TRBJ1-4; D perhaps matches TRBD1 (5 bases). CDR3 length: 13 residues. CDR1 and CDR2 from the germline V gene are MDHEN and SYDVKM. Trimming cost V 8 bases and J 8 bases, with 15 bases left between them. CDR3 bases: TGTGCCAGCTCTGAGGGGAGGGCGGAAAAACTGTTTTTT. Amino acid sequence: CASSEGRAEKLFF. Supplemented by reference TRBV28 and TRBJ1-4, the full variable domain reads DVKVTQSSRYLVKRTGEKVFLECVQDMDHENMFWYRQDPGLGLRLIYFSYDVKMKEKGDIPEGYSVSREKKERFSLILESASTNQTSMYLCASSEGRAEKLFFGSGTQLSVL.

The rearrangement uses TRBV24-1 and TRBJ1-5; D remains ambiguous. Germline V gives CDR1 KGHDR, CDR2 SFDVKD. The CDR3 covers 14 residues. Trimming stripped 6 bases from V and 0 bases from J, with 8 bases between. DNA of the CDR3: TGTGCCACCAGTACCGAGTTTAGCAATCAGCCCCAGCATTTT. This translates into CATSTEFSNQPQHF.

The chain couples TRBV7-9 to TRBJ2-5; 8 bases agree with TRBD1. Germline V gives CDR1 SEHNR, CDR2 FQNEAQ (reference sequence). The CDR3 has 14 amino acids. J gave up 2 bases and V 8 bases, and 7 bases lay outside the gene matches. In nucleotides, the CDR3 is TGTGCCAGCCGCGCAGGGGGCGTACAAGAGACCCAGTACTTC. It specifies CASRAGGVQETQYF. The whole variable domain, remainder taken from reference TRBV7-9 and TRBJ2-5, is DTGVSQNPRHKITKRGQNVTFRCDPISEHNRLYWYRQTLGQGPEFLTYFQNEAQLEKSRLLSDRFSAERPKGSFSTLEIQRTEQGDSAMYLCASRAGGVQETQYFGPGTRLLVL.

This chain uses TRBV10-2 with TRBJ1-3; D not certain. Trimming left V 2 bases short and J 0 bases short, with 8 bases between. The germline gives CDR1 WSHSY, CDR2 SAAADI. The CDR3 runs 15 residues. DNA of the CDR3: TGCGCCAGCAGTGAGACTCGATTCTCTGGAAACACCATATATTTT. As protein: CASSETRFSGNTIYF.

The chain uses TRBV19 and TRBJ1-1, with 9 bases identical to TRBD1. V dropped 5 bases and J dropped 1; count of bases not matched to a gene: 8. The CDR3 totals 16 residues. Germline V gene sequence: CDR1 LNHDA, CDR2 SQIVND (reference sequence). CDR3 bases: TGTGCCAGTAGTGACCCCGGGACAGGGAAGAACACTGAAGCTTTCTTT. Its protein is CASSDPGTGKNTEAFF.

The chain is built from TRBV6-2 or TRBV6-3 and TRBJ2-1; TRBD1 matches at 12 bases. CDR3 size: 17 residues. Unmatched junction bases numbered 3, after V lost 0 bases and J lost 3 bases. Germline CDR1 reads MNHEY; CDR2 reads SVGEGT. CDR3 protein: CASSYSGTGGVYNEQFF. For the CDR3, the DNA is TGTGCCAGCAGTTACTCAGGGACAGGGGGCGTCTACAATGAGCAGTTCTTC.

The chain uses TRBV9 and TRBJ2-2, with TRBD2 matching over 15 bases. Germline CDR1 and CDR2: SGDLS and YYNGEE. Trimming took 4 bases from V and 5 from J; bases not matched to a gene: 9. The CDR3 covers 18 residues. The CDR3 loop reads CASSPLGLAGGITGELFF. In DNA form, the CDR3 reads TGTGCCAGCAGCCCCTTGGGACTAGCGGGAGGTATAACCGGGGAGCTGTTTTTT.

The chain has TRBV4-3 and TRBJ2-2; 10 bases agree with TRBD2. The CDR3 contains 19 residues. Trimming removed 2 bases from V and 5 bases from J; junction bases left unmatched: 14. CDR1 and CDR2 from the germline V gene are LGHNA and YSLEER. CDR3 DNA: TGCGCCAGCAGCCAACCCCCCCCAGCGGGAGGGCCATATACCGGGGAGCTGTTTTTT. Protein product: CASSQPPPAGGPYTGELFF.

This sequence joins TRBV7-8 and TRBJ1-2, with D perhaps matching TRBD1 (6 bases). The germline V gene encodes CDR1 SGHVS and CDR2 FQNEAQ. This CDR3 contains 14 residues. V lost 2 bases to trimming and J lost 6 bases, with 13 bases between them. The chain's CDR3 is CASSLYSGEDGYTF. The CDR3 bases are TGTGCCAGCAGCTTATACTCAGGGGAAGATGGCTACACCTTC.